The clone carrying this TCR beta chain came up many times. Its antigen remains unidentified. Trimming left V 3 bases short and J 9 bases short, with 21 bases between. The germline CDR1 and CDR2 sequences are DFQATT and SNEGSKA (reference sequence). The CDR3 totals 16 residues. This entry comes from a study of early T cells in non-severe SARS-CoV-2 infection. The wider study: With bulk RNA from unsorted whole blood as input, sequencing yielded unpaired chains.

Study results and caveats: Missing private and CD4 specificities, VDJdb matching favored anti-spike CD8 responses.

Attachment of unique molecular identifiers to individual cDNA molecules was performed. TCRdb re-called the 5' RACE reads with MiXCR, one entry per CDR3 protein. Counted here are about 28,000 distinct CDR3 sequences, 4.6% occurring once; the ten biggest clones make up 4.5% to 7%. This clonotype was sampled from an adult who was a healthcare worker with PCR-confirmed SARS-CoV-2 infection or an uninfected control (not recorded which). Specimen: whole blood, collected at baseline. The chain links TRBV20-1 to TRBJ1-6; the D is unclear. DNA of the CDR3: TGCAGTGCTAGTTTTACTTGGGCCGGGAGGAGTTCACCCCTCCACTTT. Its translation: CSASFTWAGRSSPLHF.